The T cell receptor (beta chain) under discussion was sequenced for a study of T cell responses to AZD1222 COVID-19 vaccine. Study-wide findings and caveats: Most donors were white British and more were female, and clonal diversity was possibly underestimated. Reportedly, nearly half of unique spike TCRs recognized epitopes outside B.1.351/B.1.1.7 mutations. Repertoire sampling occurred only after the peak T cell response. Just 6 or 7 people given AZD1222 tested seropositive at baseline.

Per the germline V gene, CDR1 is MNHEY and CDR2 is SVGAGI. This CDR3 region has 13 residues. After removal of 7 bases from V and 5 bases from J, the junction contained 8 bases not matched to a gene. Remarks on this clone: The antigen is unknown.

TCRdb's table, derived via immunoSEQ multiplex PCR, lists solely in-frame clones and lacks some. The table lists roughly 200,000 clones, over 85% of them singletons, with approximately 4% in the top ten. The chain recombines TRBV6-5 with TRBJ2-7, with 7 bases that match TRBD1. Material: peripheral blood, obtained 28 days after the second dose of the MenACWY control vaccine. The clonotype was recovered from an adult who received the MenACWY meningococcal vaccine as a control. The chain's CDR3 is CASKNAGGNEQYF. As DNA, the CDR3 is TGTGCCAGCAAAAATGCAGGGGGAAACGAGCAGTACTTC.